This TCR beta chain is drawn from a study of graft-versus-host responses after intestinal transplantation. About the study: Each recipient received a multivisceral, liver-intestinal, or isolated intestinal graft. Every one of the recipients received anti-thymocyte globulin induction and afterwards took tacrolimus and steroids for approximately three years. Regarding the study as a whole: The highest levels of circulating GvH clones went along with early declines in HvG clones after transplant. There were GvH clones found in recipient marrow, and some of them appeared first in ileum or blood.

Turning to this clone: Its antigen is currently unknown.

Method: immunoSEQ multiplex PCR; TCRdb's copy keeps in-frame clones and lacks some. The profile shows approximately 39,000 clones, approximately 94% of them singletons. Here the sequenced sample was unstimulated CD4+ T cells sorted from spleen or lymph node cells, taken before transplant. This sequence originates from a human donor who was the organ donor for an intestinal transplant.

CDR3 loop: CASSLDRGGTDTQYF. CDR3 in DNA: TGTGCCAGCAGCTTAGACAGGGGAGGCACAGATACGCAGTATTTT. J is TRBJ2-3 and V is TRBV5-4; 8 nucleotides align to TRBD1. J was trimmed by 1 base and V by 2 bases; bases with no gene match: 3. Looked up from germline, CDR1 is SGHNT and CDR2 is YYREEE (reference sequence). This CDR3 has 15 residues. Filled out from reference TRBV5-4 and TRBJ2-3, the complete variable domain reads ETGVTQSPTHLIKTRGQQVTLRCSSQSGHNTVSWYQQALGQGPQFIFQYYREEENGRGNFPPRFSGLQFPNYSSELNVNALELDDSALYLCASSLDRGGTDTQYFGPGTRLTVL.